The 21 T cell receptor beta chains in this list originate from one sample, sequenced in a study of Ad26.COV2.S vaccination and SARS-CoV-2 variants (dated by TCRdb to the early 2020s). The sample's time point label, decoded: individuals recovered from natural SARS-CoV-2 infection. Library construction relied on the immunoSEQ multiplex PCR assay. TCRdb mirrors the immuneACCESS table, restricted to in-frame sequences. Some clones are absent from its copies; in checked studies, under half trace to an unresolved V gene, and the reason for the others is unknown. The sample table contains 300,000 to 400,000 clones; only one count was recorded for about 91% of them. The ten largest clones add up to 3.5% to 4.5% of the sample. The sample here was peripheral blood, taken after recovery from COVID-19. These receptors came from a human donor who had recovered from COVID-19.

This clone was recorded once. This chain joins TRBV5-4 and TRBJ2-3; D call uncertain. This CDR3 has 13 residues. CDR1 SGHNT and CDR2 YYREEE come from the germline V gene (reference sequence). V was shortened by 1 base and J by 6 bases, with 9 bases between the two germline ends. DNA of the CDR3: TGTGCCAGCAGCTTGTCTTTCCGGGATACGCAGTATTTT. Protein: CASSLSFRDTQYF. Combining the CDR3 with reference TRBV5-4 and TRBJ2-3 gives the whole variable domain ETGVTQSPTHLIKTRGQQVTLRCSSQSGHNTVSWYQQALGQGPQFIFQYYREEENGRGNFPPRFSGLQFPNYSSELNVNALELDDSALYLCASSLSFRDTQYFGPGTRLTVL.

V is TRBV19 and J is TRBJ2-3, with 7 bases lining up with TRBD2. V was pared by 10 bases and J by 6 bases, with 10 bases of the junction left unmatched. The V gene's germline CDR1 is LNHDA and CDR2 SQIVND (reference sequence). The CDR3 runs 13 residues. This CDR3 is CATSRTSRDTQYF. The CDR3 region has the DNA TGTGCCACCAGTCGGACTAGTCGGGATACGCAGTATTTT.

V and J are TRBV24-1 and TRBJ2-7; TRBD2 matches at 10 bases. CDR1 and CDR2 from the germline V gene are KGHDR and SFDVKD. The junction had 3 bases not matched to a gene; V was cut back by 9 bases and J by 2 bases. This CDR3 is built from 13 residues. CDR3 protein: CATERGGPYEQYF. CDR3 bases: TGTGCCACCGAGCGGGGGGGCCCCTACGAGCAGTACTTC.

The V and J genes are TRBV9 and TRBJ1-6; TRBD1 aligns across 8 bases. Germline V gene lookup returns CDR1 SGDLS and CDR2 YYNGEE. V lost 3 bases and J lost 10; bases outside the gene matches: 6. This CDR3 is 14 amino acids long. CDR3 residues: CASSAQGEGSPLHF. In DNA, the CDR3 is TGTGCCAGCAGCGCACAGGGGGAAGGGTCACCCCTCCACTTT.

This chain connects TRBV6-4 to TRBJ1-1; 9 nucleotides line up with TRBD1. CDR1 is MRHNA, CDR2 SNTAGT, per germline. Trimming took 6 bases from V and 4 from J; bases not matched to a gene: 3. This CDR3 is 13 amino acids long. CDR3 in amino acids: CASRRTGATEAFF. CDR3 sequence (DNA): TGTGCCAGCAGGAGGACAGGGGCCACTGAAGCTTTCTTT.

This clone was recorded a few times. CDR3 region: CASSLGSGTGASPLHF. CDR3 nucleotide sequence: TGTGCCAGCAGCTTAGGTTCCGGGACAGGGGCATCACCCCTCCACTTT. The J gene is TRBJ1-6, the V gene TRBV13; 10 bases map to TRBD1. The V gene end was trimmed by 0 bases and the J gene end by 10 bases; junction bases not matched to a gene: 6. CDR1 and CDR2 from the germline V gene are PRHDT and FYEKMQ (reference sequence). The CDR3 runs to 16 residues.

As concerns this clone: With only one base between it and a far larger clone, this is likely a read error. This chain links TRBV5-4 with TRBJ1-1; D is unresolved. From germline, CDR1 is SGHNT and CDR2 YYREEE (reference sequence). This CDR3 has 12 residues. Trimming cost V 4 bases and J 1 base, with 5 bases left between them. The chain's CDR3 is CASSPRNTEAFF. The CDR3, as DNA: TGTGCCAGCAGCCCCCGGAACACTGAAGCTTTCTTT.

The chain joins TRBV9 to TRBJ2-3; 8 nucleotides align to TRBD2. V lost 4 bases, J lost 3 bases, and 10 bases stayed unmatched. The CDR3 extends over 16 amino acids. Per germline, CDR1 SGDLS and CDR2 YYNGEE. In nucleotides, the CDR3 is TGTGCCAGCAGCTCCCATAGCGGGGTCTTTACAGATACGCAGTATTTT. Its translation is CASSSHSGVFTDTQYF.

The V and J genes are TRBV11-3 and TRBJ2-7, with 7 bases aligning to TRBD1. Germline-derived CDR1 and CDR2 are SGHNT and YENEEA. This CDR3 has 13 amino acids. Trimming removed 5 bases from V and 6 bases from J; junction bases left unmatched: 7. The CDR3 bases are TGTGCCAGCAGCCCCCAGGGGGTGGGCGAGCAGTACTTC. It encodes CASSPQGVGEQYF.

The chain combines TRBV6-6 with TRBJ2-3; D is possibly TRBD2 (5 bases). The CDR3 contains 11 residues. In germline, CDR1 is MNHNY, CDR2 SVGAGI (reference sequence). Deletions cut 5 bases from V and 9 bases from J, with 9 bases between. CDR3 nucleotides: TGTGCCAGCAGTATAGGAGGAACGCAGTATTTT. Protein product: CASSIGGTQYF.

The chain uses TRBV19 and TRBJ1-1; 7 bases match TRBD1. This CDR3 has 14 amino acids. V shed 6 bases, J shed 4 bases, and the junction held 8 bases outside the gene matches. Germline CDR1 and CDR2: LNHDA and SQIVND (reference sequence). The chain's CDR3 is CASSLAGGSTEAFF. The CDR3 DNA sequence: TGTGCCAGTAGCCTCGCAGGGGGTAGCACTGAAGCTTTCTTT.

The rearrangement uses TRBV5-4 and TRBJ2-3, with D possibly being TRBD1 (6 bases). The CDR3 extends over 13 amino acids. Germline V gene lookup returns CDR1 SGHNT and CDR2 YYREEE (reference sequence). V was shortened by 4 bases and J by 4 bases, with 10 bases between the two germline ends. CDR3 nucleotides: TGTGCCAGCAGCCTCGACAGGCCAGATACGCAGTATTTT. This sequence encodes CASSLDRPDTQYF.

This CDR3 reads CASSYGRDSNQPQHF. The CDR3 DNA follows: TGTGCCAGCAGTTACGGGCGGGATAGCAATCAGCCCCAGCATTTT. The chain uses TRBV6-2 or TRBV6-3 and TRBJ1-5; D is undetermined. The CDR3 loop spans 15 amino acids. The V gene's germline CDR1 is MNHEY and CDR2 SVGEGT. V lost 2 bases and J lost 0, with 8 bases in between.

This rearrangement joins TRBV6-5 to TRBJ2-7; D is ambiguous. This CDR3 has 12 amino acids. V was pared by 5 bases and J by 6 bases, with 11 bases between. CDR1 is MNHEY, CDR2 SVGAGI, per germline. The CDR3 loop reads CASSPSGLEQYF. CDR3 DNA sequence: TGTGCCAGCAGTCCCTCCGGCCTCGAGCAGTACTTC.

The chain combines TRBV6-5 with TRBJ2-7; TRBD1 aligns across 10 bases. V lost 6 bases to trimming and J lost 4 bases; unmatched junction nucleotides: 6. This CDR3 region has 14 residues. Germline V gene data show CDR1 as MNHEY and CDR2 as SVGAGI. This chain's CDR3 is CASRRGQGVYEQYF. Written as DNA, the CDR3 is TGTGCCAGCAGACGTGGACAGGGGGTTTACGAGCAGTACTTC.

Here the CDR3 reads CASSLTPNTGELFF. DNA of the CDR3: TGTGCCAGCAGCTTAACTCCGAACACCGGGGAGCTGTTTTTT. The chain uses TRBV7-3 and TRBJ2-2; D call uncertain. The CDR3 covers 14 residues. Looked up from germline, CDR1 is SGHTA and CDR2 is FQGTGA. V was trimmed by 0 bases and J by 0 bases, leaving 2 bases between them.

The chain links TRBV5-1 to TRBJ2-2; D is possibly TRBD1 (6 bases). The CDR3 sequence is 14 residues long. CDR1 and CDR2 (germline): SGHRS, YFSETQ. Trimming removed 3 bases from V and 4 bases from J, with 10 bases in between. CDR3 sequence: CASSYTGLTGELFF. CDR3 DNA sequence: TGCGCCAGCAGCTATACAGGGCTCACCGGGGAGCTGTTTTTT.

V is TRBV10-3 and J is TRBJ1-3, with D possibly matching TRBD1 (5 bases). Trimming cost V 0 bases and J 4 bases, with 10 bases left between them. This CDR3 is 15 amino acids long. Germline CDR1 ENHRY, CDR2 SYGVKD. DNA of the CDR3: TGTGCCATCAGTGAGTCGCAGGGTTACGGAAACACCATATATTTT. This gives the protein CAISESQGYGNTIYF.

This rearrangement joins TRBV6-5 to TRBJ1-1, with 7 bases fitting TRBD1. The V gene end was trimmed by 6 bases and the J gene end by 4 bases; junction bases not matched to a gene: 8. The CDR3 is 14 residues long. Germline V lookup: CDR1 MNHEY, CDR2 SVGAGI. In nucleotides, the CDR3 is TGTGCCAGCAGCTACCGGGACAGATTCACTGAAGCTTTCTTT. Protein sequence: CASSYRDRFTEAFF.

The rearrangement uses TRBV12-3 or TRBV12-4 and TRBJ2-1, with D maybe TRBD2 (5 bases). This CDR3 region has 12 residues. The V end was cut by 4 bases, the J end by 7 bases, with 8 bases between. The CDR3 DNA follows: TGTGCCAGCAGTTACGGGGAAAATGAGCAGTTCTTC. Its protein is CASSYGENEQFF.

The chain has TRBV5-1 and TRBJ1-5; unclear D gene. Germline V gives CDR1 SGHRS, CDR2 YFSETQ. The CDR3 length is 13 residues. Trimming shortened V by 0 bases and J by 6 bases, and 7 bases separated the two germline ends. The CDR3 is CASSLAGLQPQHF. CDR3 DNA: TGCGCCAGCAGCTTGGCCGGGCTTCAGCCCCAGCATTTT.